The 19 T cell receptor beta chains below come from one sample, sequenced in a study of beta chain features in type 1 diabetes. Expressed TCRB transcripts were sequenced because the isolated RNA had all been reverse transcribed beforehand. Repertoires were generated with immunoSEQ multiplex PCR, while TCRdb's copy carries only in-frame clones and drops some. The repertoire consists of hundreds of thousands of clones, with about a sixth occurring once and the leading ten covering 0.023%. The specimen sequenced was naive CD4+ T cells from blood. The receptors come from a woman between 18 and 29 years old in good health.

The chain employs TRBV19 and TRBJ2-5, with TRBD2 identical over 10 bases. V was clipped by 4 bases and J by 7 bases; unmatched bases: 9. The CDR3 has 15 residues. Germline V CDR1 and CDR2: LNHDA, SQIVND (reference sequence). The CDR3 bases are TGTGCCAGTAGTAGGACTAGCGGAACCCCCGGGACCCAGTACTTC. It is translated as CASSRTSGTPGTQYF.

This chain joins TRBV25-1 and TRBJ2-5; 7 bases match TRBD2. The CDR3 covers 16 residues. V shed 1 base and J 5 bases; nucleotides not matched to a gene: 10. Per the germline V gene, CDR1 is MGHDK and CDR2 is SYGVNS. The CDR3 loop is CASSELGRATKETQYF. In nucleotides, the CDR3 is TGTGCCAGCAGTGAATTGGGGAGGGCGACTAAGGAGACCCAGTACTTC.

J is TRBJ2-5 and V is TRBV7-2; no firm D call. Trimming removed 3 bases at V and 6 bases at J, with 5 bases between. The CDR3 is 11 amino acids. CDR1 and CDR2 from the germline V gene are SGHTA and FQGNSA. The CDR3 protein is CASSFYQTQYF. The CDR3 bases are TGTGCCAGCAGCTTTTATCAGACCCAGTACTTC.

V usage is TRBV7-6 and J usage is TRBJ1-5; maybe TRBD1 (5 bases). V was shortened by 5 bases and J by 6 bases, with 20 bases between the two germline ends. Per germline, CDR1 SGHVS and CDR2 FNYEAQ. The CDR3 length is 16 residues. This CDR3 is CASSHSQGTGSQPQHF. The CDR3 bases are TGTGCCAGCAGCCATAGTCAGGGCACGGGGAGTCAGCCCCAGCATTTT.

This clone was seen more than once but under ten times. The chain combines TRBV6-5 with TRBJ1-5; D gene ambiguous. Trimming shortened V by 5 bases and J by 5 bases, and 13 bases separated the two germline ends. Per germline, CDR1 MNHEY and CDR2 SVGAGI. The CDR3 has 14 residues. CDR3 DNA sequence: TGTGCCAGCAGTCTGCGGGCGAGGGATCAGCCCCAGCATTTT. Its protein is CASSLRARDQPQHF.

V usage is TRBV5-1 and J usage is TRBJ2-5, with a tentative D call TRBD2 (6 bases). CDR1 and CDR2 from the germline V gene are SGHRS and YFSETQ. Deletions cut 4 bases from V and 2 bases from J, with 18 bases between. CDR3 length: 16 amino acids. CDR3 nucleotide sequence: TGCGCCAGCAGCAGCCTAGCGAGATACCAACAAGAGACCCAGTACTTC. Translated, it gives CASSSLARYQQETQYF.

This clone has just a few counts. The chain joins TRBV9 to TRBJ2-7, with 9 bases matching TRBD2. This CDR3 region has 16 residues. The V gene's germline CDR1 is SGDLS and CDR2 YYNGEE. V shed 0 bases, J shed 7 bases, and the junction held 11 bases outside the gene matches. The CDR3 bases are TGTGCCAGCAGCGTAGGGGCTAGCGGGGCCCTGAGAGAGCAGTACTTC. It is translated as CASSVGASGALREQYF.

V and J are TRBV7-3 and TRBJ1-2; TRBD1 matches at 8 bases. The CDR3 totals 13 residues. V lost 5 bases, J lost 3 bases, and 2 bases stayed unmatched. CDR1 is SGHTA and CDR2 is FQGTGA in the germline V gene. The CDR3 region is CASSAGGYYGYTF. The DNA of the CDR3 is TGTGCCAGCAGCGCAGGGGGCTACTATGGCTACACCTTC.

The CDR3 region is CASSLTRTASGYGYTF. CDR3 nucleotide sequence: TGTGCCAGCAGCTTAACGCGGACAGCTAGTGGTTATGGCTACACCTTC. J is TRBJ1-2 and V is TRBV7-8, with D tentatively TRBD1 (6 bases). V was trimmed by 2 bases and J by 5 bases, leaving 18 bases between them. The CDR3 is 16 amino acids. Germline V gene lookup returns CDR1 SGHVS and CDR2 FQNEAQ.

This clone was counted only a few times. The rearrangement links TRBV7-2 to TRBJ2-4, with 7 bases aligning to TRBD1. CDR1 and CDR2 from the germline V gene are SGHTA and FQGNSA. This CDR3 is 12 amino acids long. Trimming removed 5 bases from V and 7 bases from J; junction bases left unmatched: 2. CDR3 in amino acids: CASSRQGNIQYF. The CDR3 coding sequence is TGTGCCAGCAGCCGACAGGGTAACATTCAGTACTTC.

The table lists this clone with a few counts. This rearrangement joins TRBV2 to TRBJ2-1; D is perhaps TRBD2 (6 bases). Looked up from germline, CDR1 is SNHLY and CDR2 is FYNNEI. V lost 2 bases and J lost 3, with 8 bases in between. This CDR3 contains 14 residues. This CDR3 reads CASSELANYNEQFF. CDR3 bases: TGTGCCAGCAGTGAACTAGCGAACTACAATGAGCAGTTCTTC.

The genes are TRBV7-9 and TRBJ1-2; D is ambiguous. Germline loops: CDR1 SEHNR, CDR2 FQNEAQ (reference sequence). V lost 3 bases and J 8 bases, leaving 19 bases between the germline ends. The CDR3 sequence is 15 residues long. CDR3 protein: CASSFSRARVQGYTF. The CDR3 DNA reads as TGTGCCAGCAGCTTTTCGCGGGCGAGGGTCCAAGGCTACACCTTC.

This chain uses TRBV28 with TRBJ2-7, with D maybe TRBD2 (6 bases). Germline V gene data show CDR1 as MDHEN and CDR2 as SYDVKM. The CDR3 extends over 15 amino acids. V lost 8 bases, J lost 6 bases, and 23 bases lay in between. The CDR3 spells CASVSAGQGNLEQYF. The CDR3 bases are TGTGCCAGCGTCTCCGCGGGGCAGGGAAATCTCGAGCAGTACTTC.

The chain combines TRBV27 with TRBJ1-2, with D perhaps matching TRBD1 (5 bases). Trimming pared 6 bases from V and 6 bases from J, leaving 17 bases between. Germline CDR1 is MNHEY and CDR2 is SMNVEV (reference sequence). The CDR3 sequence is 14 residues long. Here the CDR3 reads CASRSTGVWNGYTF. CDR3 nucleotide sequence: TGTGCCAGCAGGAGTACGGGGGTATGGAATGGCTACACCTTC.

A few counts support this clone. The V and J genes are TRBV5-1 and TRBJ2-5; 7 bases are shared with TRBD1. Unmatched junction bases numbered 7, after V lost 2 bases and J lost 3 bases. Germline V gene sequence: CDR1 SGHRS, CDR2 YFSETQ. The CDR3 length is 15 residues. The CDR3 region is CASSFSGTVEETQYF. CDR3 bases: TGCGCCAGCAGCTTTTCCGGGACAGTTGAAGAGACCCAGTACTTC.

The chain uses TRBV6-1 and TRBJ1-5; D possibly corresponds to TRBD1 (5 bases). Germline CDR1 is MNHNS and CDR2 is SASEGT. The CDR3 extends over 15 amino acids. V was trimmed by 5 bases and J by 4 bases, leaving 15 bases between them. The CDR3 DNA reads TGTGCCAGCAGTAACCGGGACCGAGGGAATCAGCCCCAGCATTTT. It codes for CASSNRDRGNQPQHF.

This clone has just a few counts. The V call is TRBV15, the J call TRBJ2-2; 8 bases are shared with TRBD2. Germline-derived CDR1 and CDR2 are LNHNV and YYDKDF (reference sequence). The CDR3 is 17 amino acids. Losses at the gene ends were 0 bases for V and 5 bases for J; bases not matched to a gene: 8. The CDR3 reads CATSRDSPAGATGELFF. CDR3 DNA sequence: TGTGCCACCAGCAGAGATTCCCCAGCGGGAGCTACCGGGGAGCTGTTTTTT.

The table lists this clone with a few counts. The chain is built from TRBV21-1 and TRBJ1-5; no DNA check was done on the table's D call, TRBD1. TRBV21-1 is recorded as a pseudogene. The CDR3 extends over 20 amino acids. The CDR3 sequence is CASSKEEQGARAHSNQPQHF. The CDR3 DNA reads TGTGCCAGCAGCAAAGAGGAACAGGGAGCAAGGGCTCATAGCAATCAGCCCCAGCATTTT.

The chain uses TRBV11-3 and TRBJ2-3; the D gene is possibly TRBD2 (6 bases). The germline gives CDR1 SGHNT, CDR2 YENEEA. V dropped 5 bases and J dropped 5 bases, with 20 bases sitting between them. The CDR3 contains 16 residues. CDR3 in amino acids: CASSNNQAGSGDTQYF. CDR3 DNA sequence: TGTGCCAGCAGCAATAATCAGGCGGGATCTGGAGATACGCAGTATTTT.